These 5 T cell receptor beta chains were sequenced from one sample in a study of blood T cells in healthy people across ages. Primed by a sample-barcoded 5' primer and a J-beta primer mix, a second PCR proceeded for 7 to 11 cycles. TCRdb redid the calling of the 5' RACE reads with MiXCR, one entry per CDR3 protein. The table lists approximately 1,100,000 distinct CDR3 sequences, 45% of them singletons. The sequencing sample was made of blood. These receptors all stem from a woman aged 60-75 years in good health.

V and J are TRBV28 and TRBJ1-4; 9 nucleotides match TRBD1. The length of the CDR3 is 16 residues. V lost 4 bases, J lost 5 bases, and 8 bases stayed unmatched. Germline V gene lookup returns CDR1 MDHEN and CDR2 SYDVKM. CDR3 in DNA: TGTGCCAGCAGTTCCCCCGGCGGACAGGGGAATGAAAAACTGTTTTTT. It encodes CASSSPGGQGNEKLFF.

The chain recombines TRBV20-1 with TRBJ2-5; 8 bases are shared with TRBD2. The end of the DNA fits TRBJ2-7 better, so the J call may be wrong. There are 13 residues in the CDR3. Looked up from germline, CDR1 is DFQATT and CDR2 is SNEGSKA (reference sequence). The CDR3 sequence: CSARAAGVSEQYF. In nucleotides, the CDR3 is TGCAGTGCTAGAGCAGCGGGAGTCTCCGAGCAGTACTTC.

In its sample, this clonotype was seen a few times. The DNA of the CDR3 is TGTGCCAGCAGTGACCGTTTCCGAGCGGGAGTTGCAGATACGCAGTATTTT. Translating gives CASSDRFRAGVADTQYF. The chain recombines TRBV12-3 or TRBV12-4 with TRBJ2-3; TRBD2 aligns across 8 bases. J lost 4 bases, V lost 5 bases, and 14 bases had no gene match. The CDR3 has 17 residues.

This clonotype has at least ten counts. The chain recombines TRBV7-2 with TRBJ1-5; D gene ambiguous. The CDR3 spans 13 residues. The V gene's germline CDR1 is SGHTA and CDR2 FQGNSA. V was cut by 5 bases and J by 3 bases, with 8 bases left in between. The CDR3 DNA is TGTGCCAGCAGCACCCGGAACAATCAGCCCCAGCATTTT. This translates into CASSTRNNQPQHF.

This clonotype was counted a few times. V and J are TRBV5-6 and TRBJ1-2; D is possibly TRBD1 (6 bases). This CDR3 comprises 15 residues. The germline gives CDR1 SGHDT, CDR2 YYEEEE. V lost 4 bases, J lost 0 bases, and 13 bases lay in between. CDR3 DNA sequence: TGTGCCAGCAGCAACGGACAGTACGCTAACTATGGCTACACCTTC. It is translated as CASSNGQYANYGYTF.